The rows below give T cell receptor beta chains drawn from one sample of a study of shared clonotypes between healthy human individuals. Produced via immunoSEQ multiplex PCR; TCRdb's table is partial and in-frame only. The sample includes about half a million clones, approximately 85% of them seen just once. Input material: PBMCs. These receptors came from a woman in her forties in good health. Some clones in this sample may be carry-over from other donors' samples. The CDR3 runs from the conserved cysteine through the conserved F or W. The order of the fields is J gene, clone size, V gene, D gene, CDR3 protein, CDR3 DNA. The D gene is left open where the match is weak. The size entry is marked missing in some rows and otherwise reads once, few, many or a size class.

J gene: TRBJ2-3; clone size: NA; V gene: TRBV11-3; D gene: TRBD2; CDR3 protein: CASSLRAGGGPDTQYF; CDR3 DNA: TGTGCCAGCAGCCTCCGGGCCGGGGGAGGGCCGGATACGCAGTATTTT
J gene: TRBJ1-5; clone size: NA; V gene: TRBV2; D gene: NA; CDR3 protein: CASKDSTGPGNQPQHF; CDR3 DNA: TGTGCCAGCAAGGACTCAACGGGCCCTGGCAATCAGCCCCAGCATTTT
J gene: TRBJ2-7; clone size: NA; V gene: TRBV4-2; D gene: TRBD2; CDR3 protein: CASSQGSGRGYEQYF; CDR3 DNA: TGTGCCAGCAGCCAAGGAAGCGGGAGGGGCTACGAGCAGTACTTC
J gene: TRBJ2-1; clone size: NA; V gene: TRBV5-1; D gene: TRBD2; CDR3 protein: CASSLGSGTLAYNEQFF; CDR3 DNA: TGCGCCAGCAGCTTGGGTAGCGGGACGCTCGCCTACAATGAGCAGTTCTTC
J gene: TRBJ2-1; clone size: NA; V gene: TRBV28; D gene: NA; CDR3 protein: CASGGSGVYNEQFF; CDR3 DNA: TGTGCCAGCGGCGGGTCAGGGGTGTACAATGAGCAGTTCTTC
J gene: TRBJ2-1; clone size: NA; V gene: TRBV7-9; D gene: NA; CDR3 protein: CASSLRRPFGELANEQFF; CDR3 DNA: TGTGCCAGCAGCTTAAGGAGGCCCTTCGGGGAGCTAGCGAATGAGCAGTTCTTC
J gene: TRBJ2-5; clone size: NA; V gene: TRBV5-6; D gene: NA; CDR3 protein: CASSLVLVGETQYF; CDR3 DNA: TGTGCCAGCAGCTTGGTTCTAGTGGGGGAGACCCAGTACTTC
J gene: TRBJ2-1; clone size: NA; V gene: TRBV7-9; D gene: NA; CDR3 protein: CASSLTYEQFF; CDR3 DNA: TGTGCCAGCAGCCTAACGTATGAGCAGTTCTTC
J gene: TRBJ2-7; clone size: few; V gene: TRBV9; D gene: NA; CDR3 protein: CASSAERGGHTFSYEQYF; CDR3 DNA: TGTGCCAGCAGCGCCGAGAGGGGGGGACACACCTTCTCCTACGAGCAGTACTTC
J gene: TRBJ2-7; clone size: NA; V gene: TRBV6-1; D gene: NA; CDR3 protein: CASSREINYEQYF; CDR3 DNA: TGTGCCAGCAGCAGGGAGATCAACTACGAGCAGTACTTC
J gene: TRBJ2-4; clone size: NA; V gene: TRBV6-4; D gene: NA; CDR3 protein: CASSAVSGNIQYF; CDR3 DNA: TGTGCCAGCAGTGCGGTTTCAGGGAACATTCAGTACTTC
J gene: TRBJ2-7; clone size: NA; V gene: TRBV6-5; D gene: NA; CDR3 protein: CASSYSGGQYEQYF; CDR3 DNA: TGTGCCAGCAGTTACTCGGGGGGGCAGTACGAGCAGTACTTC
J gene: TRBJ2-1; clone size: NA; V gene: TRBV29-1; D gene: TRBD1; CDR3 protein: CSTRDSRYNEQFF; CDR3 DNA: TGCAGCACGAGGGACAGCAGGTACAATGAGCAGTTCTTC
J gene: TRBJ2-1; clone size: NA; V gene: TRBV19; D gene: TRBD2; CDR3 protein: CASSRTSGPLRDEQFF; CDR3 DNA: TGTGCCAGTAGTAGGACTAGCGGGCCCCTAAGGGATGAGCAGTTCTTC
J gene: TRBJ2-2; clone size: NA; V gene: TRBV4-1; D gene: NA; CDR3 protein: CASNGGAPNTGELFF; CDR3 DNA: TGCGCCAGCAACGGCGGGGCCCCGAACACCGGGGAGCTGTTTTTT
J gene: TRBJ2-7; clone size: NA; V gene: TRBV9; D gene: NA; CDR3 protein: CASCRIRTHEPYEQYF; CDR3 DNA: TGTGCCAGCTGCAGGATCCGGACACACGAACCCTACGAGCAGTACTTC
J gene: TRBJ2-5; clone size: NA; V gene: TRBV7-2; D gene: NA; CDR3 protein: CASSLPGAQETQYF; CDR3 DNA: TGTGCCAGCAGCCTCCCCGGGGCTCAAGAGACCCAGTACTTC
J gene: TRBJ2-2; clone size: NA; V gene: TRBV7-3; D gene: NA; CDR3 protein: CASSLGGAGELFF; CDR3 DNA: TGTGCCAGCAGCTTAGGGGGCGCCGGGGAGCTGTTTTTT
J gene: TRBJ2-5; clone size: NA; V gene: TRBV9; D gene: NA; CDR3 protein: CASSVASTQETQYF; CDR3 DNA: TGTGCCAGCAGCGTAGCTTCCACTCAAGAGACCCAGTACTTC
J gene: TRBJ2-3; clone size: NA; V gene: TRBV5-1; D gene: TRBD2; CDR3 protein: CASSSAGGYTDTQYF; CDR3 DNA: TGCGCCAGCAGCTCGGCGGGAGGGTACACAGATACGCAGTATTTT
J gene: TRBJ2-3; clone size: NA; V gene: TRBV5-1; D gene: NA; CDR3 protein: CASSETGTFTDTQYF; CDR3 DNA: TGCGCCAGCAGCGAAACCGGGACTTTCACAGATACGCAGTATTTT
J gene: TRBJ2-7; clone size: NA; V gene: TRBV27; D gene: NA; CDR3 protein: CASSPWGRIYEQYF; CDR3 DNA: TGTGCCAGCAGCCCCTGGGGACGGATCTACGAGCAGTACTTC
J gene: TRBJ2-1; clone size: few; V gene: TRBV7-3; D gene: NA; CDR3 protein: CASSLDHGGNNEQFF; CDR3 DNA: TGTGCCAGCAGCTTAGATCATGGGGGGAACAATGAGCAGTTCTTC
J gene: TRBJ2-7; clone size: NA; V gene: TRBV18; D gene: NA; CDR3 protein: CASSPGLSEQYF; CDR3 DNA: TGTGCCAGCTCACCGGGTTTAAGCGAGCAGTACTTC
J gene: TRBJ2-1; clone size: NA; V gene: TRBV7-9; D gene: NA; CDR3 protein: CASSSRQDPQFF; CDR3 DNA: TGTGCCAGCAGCTCCAGACAGGATCCGCAGTTCTTC